This passage covers 28 T cell receptor beta chains from one sample sequenced in a study of identical twins. TCRdb reprocessed the 5' RACE reads with MiXCR, giving one entry per CDR3 protein. The sample has about 660,000 distinct CDR3 sequences; around 8.6% are singletons. These data also formed part of another study, on yellow fever vaccine responses in identical twins.

The sequenced sample was PBMCs. All receptors derive from a woman under 30 in good health.

This clonotype was seen many times. The V call is TRBV4-1, the J call TRBJ1-5, with 11 bases aligning to TRBD1. V lost 5 bases and J lost 0; bases outside the gene matches: 15. Germline V gene sequence: CDR1 MGHRA, CDR2 YSYEKL. The CDR3 runs to 20 residues. CDR3 region: CASSLTPGQGGYYSNQPQHF. In DNA form, the CDR3 reads TGCGCCAGCAGCTTAACCCCGGGACAGGGGGGATATTATAGCAATCAGCCCCAGCATTTT.

This clonotype was observed a handful of times. The CDR3 DNA sequence: TGTGCCAGCAGTTTGTCACAGGACTCTTTCAATTCACCCCTCCACTTT. This gives the protein CASSLSQDSFNSPLHF. The genes are TRBV6-5 and TRBJ1-6; tentative D call: TRBD1 (5 bases). CDR1 and CDR2 (germline): MNHEY, SVGAGI. V lost 4 bases and J lost 7, with 17 bases in between. CDR3 length: 16 amino acids.

As regards this clonotype: At one end the junction does not follow the germline gene, possibly because of a read error. J is TRBJ2-7 and V is TRBV7-7; D call uncertain. Germline lookup yields CDR1 SSHAT and CDR2 FNYEAQ (reference sequence). The CDR3 loop spans 14 amino acids. CDR3 DNA sequence: TGTGCTAGCAGCGCGGACGCAAACTCCTACGAGCAGTACTTC. Translated, it gives CASSADANSYEQYF.

This clonotype has ten or more counts. The gene calls are TRBV6-4 and TRBJ2-1; 8 nucleotides agree with TRBD2. CDR3 length: 15 residues. The J segment lost 2 bases and the V segment lost 3 bases, leaving 3 bases of the junction unmatched. Per germline, CDR1 MRHNA and CDR2 SNTAGT. CDR3 in DNA: TGTGCCAGCAGTGATCGGGGGGGCACCTACAATGAGCAGTTCTTC. Its translation: CASSDRGGTYNEQFF.

This clonotype came up a few times. The chain employs TRBV27 and TRBJ2-7; D is unclear. Germline V gene lookup returns CDR1 MNHEY and CDR2 SMNVEV (reference sequence). CDR3 length: 16 residues. V lost 5 bases and J 5 bases, leaving 22 bases between the germline ends. Here the CDR3 DNA reads TGTGCCAGCAGTCCATTAGAGGCCTTCACCCCCAACGAGCAGTACTTC. It translates to CASSPLEAFTPNEQYF.

This clonotype showed up many times. The chain has TRBV6-5 and TRBJ1-1; D may be TRBD1 (5 bases). Germline values: CDR1 MNHEY, CDR2 SVGAGI. Between the trimmed V and J ends, which lost 2 bases and 3 bases, there was a span of 19 bases. The CDR3 runs 17 residues. CDR3 loop: CASSYGEVGTWDTEAFF. The DNA for the CDR3 is TGTGCCAGCAGTTACGGGGAGGTGGGGACCTGGGACACTGAAGCTTTCTTT.

At least ten counts were recorded for this clonotype. V is TRBV29-1 and J is TRBJ1-2; TRBD1 matches at 8 bases. Trimming at V came to 7 bases and at J to 3 bases, leaving 10 bases not matched to a gene. The CDR3 totals 14 residues. Germline V gene lookup returns CDR1 SQVTM and CDR2 ANQGSEA. CDR3 in amino acids: CSARQGHPDYGYTF. CDR3 coding DNA: TGCAGCGCAAGACAGGGGCACCCAGACTATGGCTACACCTTC.

V gene TRBV30 combines with J gene TRBJ2-2; D is unresolved. CDR3 size: 15 residues. V dropped 0 bases and J dropped 1 base, with 9 bases sitting between them. Germline values: CDR1 GTSNPN, CDR2 SVGIG (reference sequence). This CDR3 reads CAWSVQILNTGELFF. DNA of the CDR3: TGTGCCTGGAGTGTCCAGATTCTGAACACCGGGGAGCTGTTTTTT.

V usage is TRBV18 and J usage is TRBJ2-5, with no clear D. This CDR3 spans 14 amino acids. Germline CDR1 reads KGHSH; CDR2 reads LQKENI. The ends were cut back, 3 bases at V and 2 bases at J, with 10 bases in the middle. The CDR3 DNA is TGTGCCAGCTCACCGTTCGGGCCTCAAGAGACCCAGTACTTC. It codes for CASSPFGPQETQYF.

In its sample, this clonotype was seen a few times. This chain uses TRBV27 with TRBJ2-3, with 8 bases aligning to TRBD2. From germline, CDR1 is MNHEY and CDR2 SMNVEV (reference sequence). There are 18 residues in the CDR3. Trimming cost V 5 bases and J 0 bases; bases outside gene matches: 13. Here the CDR3 DNA reads TGTGCCAGCAGTCCTGGGCTAGCGGGTTATTATAGCACAGATACGCAGTATTTT. Translated, it gives CASSPGLAGYYSTDTQYF.

The V and J genes are TRBV7-8 and TRBJ2-4; 11 positions match TRBD2. Germline V gene lookup returns CDR1 SGHVS and CDR2 FQNEAQ. The CDR3 sequence is 13 residues long. Unmatched junction bases numbered 6, after V lost 1 base and J lost 16 bases. The CDR3 DNA sequence: TGTGCCAGCAGCTTAGACCCTAGCGGGGGGAAATACTTC. Amino acids: CASSLDPSGGKYF.

At least ten counts were recorded for this clonotype. This chain links TRBV5-5 with TRBJ2-3, with 10 bases aligning to TRBD2. Germline V gene sequence: CDR1 SGHKS, CDR2 YYEKEE (reference sequence). Losses at the gene ends were 4 bases for V and 8 bases for J; bases not matched to a gene: 7. CDR3 length: 14 amino acids. CDR3 DNA: TGTGCCAGCAGCCGGCTAGCGGGAGAGGGTACGCAGTATTTT. Protein sequence: CASSRLAGEGTQYF.

This clonotype appeared a few times. The chain employs TRBV10-3 and TRBJ2-3; 9 bases match TRBD1. The CDR3 runs 16 residues. Per the germline V gene, CDR1 is ENHRY and CDR2 is SYGVKD. The V gene end was trimmed by 6 bases and the J gene end by 5 bases; junction bases not matched to a gene: 12. The CDR3 loop reads CAIRDLGQGSGDTQYF. CDR3 nucleotide sequence: TGTGCCATCAGGGACCTTGGACAGGGGAGTGGAGATACGCAGTATTTT.

This clonotype was counted ten times or more. CDR3 DNA: TGTGCCAGCAGTGGTCCCGGCTCTGGAAACACCATATATTTT. This translates into CASSGPGSGNTIYF. The chain uses TRBV6-1 and TRBJ1-3; D is unclear. V was trimmed by 4 bases and J by 0 bases, leaving 7 bases between them. The CDR3 is made up of 14 amino acids. Germline loops: CDR1 MNHNS, CDR2 SASEGT.

This clonotype was recorded a few times. The chain carries TRBV6-2 or TRBV6-3 and TRBJ2-1; no clear D gene. The CDR3 covers 14 residues. The germline V gene encodes CDR1 MNHEY and CDR2 SVGEGT. Trimming cost V 4 bases and J 1 base, with 8 bases left between them. The CDR3 region is CASSSWESYNEQFF. The CDR3 nucleotides read TGTGCCAGCAGTTCCTGGGAATCCTACAATGAGCAGTTCTTC.

The chain couples TRBV5-5 to TRBJ1-5, with 8 bases matching TRBD1. CDR1 is SGHKS and CDR2 is YYEKEE in the germline V gene (reference sequence). Trimming took 4 bases from V and 0 from J; bases not matched to a gene: 3. The CDR3 has 15 residues. The CDR3 sequence is CASSRGQASNQPQHF. The CDR3 DNA is TGTGCCAGCAGCAGGGGACAGGCTAGCAATCAGCCCCAGCATTTT.

The table lists this clonotype with a few counts. The CDR3 region is CSVYRSAATTGELFF. Here the CDR3 DNA reads TGCAGCGTTTACCGTTCGGCAGCAACCACCGGGGAGCTGTTTTTT. The chain carries TRBV29-1 and TRBJ2-2, with D unresolved. The CDR3 consists of 15 residues. Trimming took 5 bases from V and 4 from J, leaving 17 bases between them. The germline V gene has CDR1 SQVTM and CDR2 ANQGSEA.

The chain couples TRBV6-2 or TRBV6-3 to TRBJ2-7, with unresolved D. The CDR3 totals 18 residues. Trimming cost V 7 bases and J 0 bases, with 25 bases left between them. Per germline, CDR1 MNHEY and CDR2 SVGEGT. The DNA for the CDR3 is TGTGCCAGCACCCCCCGTGCTAGATTAAGAACTGACTCCTACGAGCAGTACTTC. It codes for CASTPRARLRTDSYEQYF.

The chain recombines TRBV20-1 with TRBJ2-1; no definite D call. Looked up from germline, CDR1 is DFQATT and CDR2 is SNEGSKA (reference sequence). The CDR3 runs to 17 residues. V gave up 1 base and J gave up 4 bases, with 20 bases separating them. This chain's CDR3 is CSARVMLVGSLYNEQFF. As DNA, the CDR3 is TGCAGTGCTAGAGTCATGCTCGTAGGGTCCTTGTACAATGAGCAGTTCTTC.

This clonotype has only a few counts. The chain carries TRBV7-8 and TRBJ2-6; D ambiguous. Trimming pared 3 bases from V and 4 bases from J, leaving 16 bases between. Looked up from germline, CDR1 is SGHVS and CDR2 is FQNEAQ. The CDR3 has 17 residues. The CDR3 nucleotides are TGTGCCAGCAGCTTTTCTTTCAGGCCCGAGGGGGCCAACGTCCTGACTTTC. It specifies CASSFSFRPEGANVLTF.

V gene TRBV4-2 combines with J gene TRBJ2-7; tentatively, D is TRBD2 (5 bases). Trimming removed 0 bases at V and 5 bases at J, with 14 bases between. The CDR3 has 15 amino acids. CDR1 is LGHNA, CDR2 YNFKEQ, per germline. The CDR3 DNA follows: TGTGCCAGCAGCCAAGAGATTGGACTTCTCAACGAGCAGTACTTC. Residues: CASSQEIGLLNEQYF.

The chain is built from TRBV20-1 and TRBJ1-1; unclear D gene. The germline CDR1 and CDR2 sequences are DFQATT and SNEGSKA (reference sequence). V lost 6 bases, J lost 0 bases, and 11 bases lay in between. This CDR3 is 13 amino acids long. In nucleotides, the CDR3 is TGCAGTGCGCGACGGTCATTGAACACTGAAGCTTTCTTT. It encodes CSARRSLNTEAFF.

V and J are TRBV6-2 or TRBV6-3 and TRBJ2-3; 9 bases fit TRBD1. The germline V gene encodes CDR1 MNHEY and CDR2 SVGEGT. V lost 0 bases to trimming and J lost 12 bases; unmatched junction nucleotides: 4. The CDR3 consists of 13 residues. The CDR3 here is CASSYSRTGVQYF. In DNA, the CDR3 is TGTGCCAGCAGTTACTCGAGGACAGGGGTCCAGTATTTT.

The chain couples TRBV7-2 to TRBJ2-7; D unclear. Trimming stripped 0 bases from V and 2 bases from J, with 11 bases between. This CDR3 has 15 residues. Germline V gene data show CDR1 as SGHTA and CDR2 as FQGNSA. Here the CDR3 reads CASSLAGKTAYEQYF. CDR3 coding DNA: TGTGCCAGCAGCTTAGCAGGGAAGACGGCCTACGAGCAGTACTTC.

This clonotype was detected a few times. The rearrangement uses TRBV3-1 and TRBJ2-5; tentatively, D is TRBD2 (5 bases). The CDR3 contains 12 residues. The V and J ends lost 7 bases and 5 bases respectively, with 11 bases between them. Germline CDR1 reads LGHDT; CDR2 reads YNNKEL (reference sequence). The CDR3 reads CASTWGAETQYF. The DNA for the CDR3 is TGTGCCAGCACCTGGGGAGCGGAGACCCAGTACTTC.

This clonotype has more than one count but fewer than ten. This chain uses TRBV29-1 with TRBJ2-7, with 10 bases that match TRBD2. The V and J ends lost 6 bases and 2 bases, in that order; junction bases with no gene match: 10. This CDR3 contains 15 residues. From germline, CDR1 is SQVTM and CDR2 ANQGSEA. DNA of the CDR3: TGCAGCGTCTATACCCCTAGCGGGAGACCCTACGAGCAGTACTTC. It specifies CSVYTPSGRPYEQYF.

The chain is built from TRBV6-2 or TRBV6-3 and TRBJ2-7, with D hard to call. The CDR3 covers 13 residues. The V gene lost 2 bases and the J gene lost 3 bases, with 8 bases spanning the gap. Germline-derived CDR1 and CDR2 are MNHEY and SVGEGT. In nucleotides, the CDR3 is TGTGCCAGCAGTTACCTGGTGGGCTACGAGCAGTACTTC. It translates to CASSYLVGYEQYF.

This clonotype was observed a handful of times. The chain recombines TRBV11-2 with TRBJ2-3; possible D gene TRBD2, 6 bases. This CDR3 has 18 residues. The V and J ends lost 3 bases and 7 bases respectively, with 26 bases between them. Germline CDR1 reads SGHAT; CDR2 reads FQNNGV. Here the CDR3 reads CASSFPNLVREPRNTQYF. Here the CDR3 DNA reads TGTGCCAGCAGCTTCCCAAATCTTGTCCGGGAGCCGCGGAATACGCAGTATTTT.